This T cell receptor beta chain was captured by sequencing in a study of cytomegalovirus exposure and HLA in healthy donors. CDR1 and CDR2 from the germline V gene are ENHRY and SYGVKD. V was clipped by 2 bases and J by 5 bases; unmatched bases: 5. The CDR3 totals 15 residues. In the PCR, 60 Vbeta and 13 Jbeta primers were used. Sequenced by immunoSEQ multiplex PCR; TCRdb stores in-frame clones only, minus some. The table shows approximately 220,000 clones, with 80% to 85% occurring only once. The material sequenced was PBMCs. The clonotype originates from a boy younger than 10 in good health and CMV-seronegative. This chain joins TRBV10-3 and TRBJ2-5; the match to TRBD2 covers 10 bases. Here the CDR3 reads CAISERSSGSETQYF. The DNA for the CDR3 is TGTGCCATCAGTGAGAGGTCTAGCGGGAGCGAGACCCAGTACTTC.